The next 30 T cell receptor beta chains were all read from a single sample in a study of blood T cell repertoires in COVID-19. The repertoire was sequenced with immunoSEQ multiplex PCR; TCRdb's copy has only in-frame clones and lacks some. The table records around 180,000 clones, roughly 89% of them present only once. The sequencing input was PBMCs or T cells enriched from blood (not recorded which). Every receptor here comes from a woman aged 35 to 49 with acute COVID-19.

The chain recombines TRBV27 with TRBJ2-7; tentative D call: TRBD1 (5 bases). The CDR3 contains 14 residues. Trimming removed 7 bases at V and 1 base at J, with 14 bases between. Per the germline V gene, CDR1 is MNHEY and CDR2 is SMNVEV (reference sequence). The CDR3 DNA sequence: TGTGCCAGCAAAAGGGGCGACTCGTCCTACGAGCAGTACTTC. It encodes CASKRGDSSYEQYF.

J is TRBJ2-2 and V is TRBV7-8, with 9 positions matching TRBD1. After removal of 5 bases from V and 3 bases from J, the junction contained 7 bases not matched to a gene. Per germline, CDR1 SGHVS and CDR2 FQNEAQ. The CDR3 totals 16 residues. The CDR3 DNA reads as TGTGCCAGCAGCCCTGAGACAGGGGGAGACACCGGGGAGCTGTTTTTT. It codes for CASSPETGGDTGELFF.

The J gene is TRBJ2-2, the V gene TRBV27, with D hard to call. CDR1 and CDR2 (germline): MNHEY, SMNVEV (reference sequence). CDR3 length: 13 residues. Trimming removed 6 bases at V and 1 base at J, with 6 bases between. The chain's CDR3 is CASSNGNTGELFF. CDR3 DNA: TGTGCCAGCAGCAACGGGAACACCGGGGAGCTGTTTTTT.

This chain uses TRBV5-1 with TRBJ2-2, with D possibly matching TRBD2 (6 bases). This CDR3 is 17 amino acids long. The germline V gene encodes CDR1 SGHRS and CDR2 YFSETQ. The V end was cut by 4 bases, the J end by 8 bases, with 24 bases between. The CDR3 is CASSPLVLGRGAGELFF. In nucleotides, the CDR3 is TGCGCCAGCAGCCCCCTGGTTCTCGGGAGAGGAGCGGGGGAGCTGTTTTTT.

The chain joins TRBV5-1 to TRBJ2-7; 16 bases fit TRBD2. V lost 3 bases, J lost 3 bases, and 3 bases stayed unmatched. Germline lookup yields CDR1 SGHRS and CDR2 YFSETQ. The CDR3 is made up of 16 amino acids. The CDR3 sequence: CASSSGLAGGGYEQYF. The CDR3 DNA reads as TGCGCCAGCAGCTCGGGACTAGCGGGAGGGGGCTACGAGCAGTACTTC.

CDR3 region: CASSVGRGNEKLFF. For the CDR3, the DNA is TGTGCCAGCAGCGTAGGCAGGGGAAATGAAAAACTGTTTTTT. The chain combines TRBV9 with TRBJ1-4; D possibly corresponds to TRBD1 (6 bases). V lost 0 bases to trimming and J lost 5 bases, with 8 bases between them. CDR1 and CDR2 (germline): SGDLS, YYNGEE. The length of the CDR3 is 14 residues.

The V and J genes are TRBV2 and TRBJ1-3; D might be TRBD1 (6 bases). CDR3 length: 16 residues. V gave up 6 bases and J gave up 0 bases, with 15 bases separating them. Germline V gene sequence: CDR1 SNHLY, CDR2 FYNNEI. The CDR3 loop is CASRATGSSSGNTIYF. The CDR3 nucleotides are TGTGCCAGCAGGGCGACAGGATCGAGCTCTGGAAACACCATATATTTT.

The chain employs TRBV4-2 and TRBJ2-7; 13 bases map to TRBD2. The germline V gene encodes CDR1 LGHNA and CDR2 YNFKEQ. V shed 2 bases, J shed 1 base, and the junction held 2 bases outside the gene matches. CDR3 size: 16 residues. CDR3 sequence reads: CASSQLLAGGSYEQYF. In DNA, the CDR3 is TGTGCCAGCAGCCAACTACTAGCGGGAGGGTCCTACGAGCAGTACTTC.

V gene TRBV14 combines with J gene TRBJ1-6; 12 bases align to TRBD1. Germline CDR1 reads SGHDN; CDR2 reads FVKESK. Trimming cost V 4 bases and J 7 bases; bases outside gene matches: 14. The CDR3 spans 19 residues. The CDR3 here is CASSRFSGQGASPNSPLHF. The DNA of the CDR3 is TGTGCCAGCAGCCGCTTCTCGGGACAGGGGGCATCCCCAAATTCACCCCTCCACTTT.

Concerning this clone itself: Other nucleotide sequences from this sample produce the same CDR3. The chain employs TRBV19 and TRBJ2-1; 12 bases are a match to TRBD1. Germline loops: CDR1 LNHDA, CDR2 SQIVND (reference sequence). Trimming took 6 bases from V and 5 from J; bases not matched to a gene: 5. The CDR3 totals 15 residues. CDR3 region: CASRPGQGANNEQFF. The CDR3 region has the DNA TGTGCCAGTAGACCGGGACAGGGGGCCAACAATGAGCAGTTCTTC.

The J gene is TRBJ2-1, the V gene TRBV9; D perhaps matches TRBD2 (5 bases). With 0 bases removed from V and 7 bases from J, the gap between germline ends came to 14 bases. The CDR3 consists of 15 residues. CDR1 and CDR2 from the germline V gene are SGDLS and YYNGEE. The CDR3 DNA reads as TGTGCCAGCAGCGTAGGGCTAGCCGAGGTTAATGAGCAGTTCTTC. It translates to CASSVGLAEVNEQFF.

The V and J genes are TRBV28 and TRBJ2-5; 9 nucleotides agree with TRBD1. The CDR3 is made up of 17 amino acids. CDR1 and CDR2 from the germline V gene are MDHEN and SYDVKM. Losses at the gene ends were 5 bases for V and 5 bases for J; bases not matched to a gene: 15. CDR3 in DNA: TGTGCCAGCAGTCCCATCCTCCGGGACAGGGCCTACGAGACCCAGTACTTC. This sequence encodes CASSPILRDRAYETQYF.

V and J are TRBV6-8 and TRBJ2-1, with 7 bases that match TRBD2. The CDR3 contains 13 residues. From germline, CDR1 is MNHGY and CDR2 SAAAGT. J was trimmed by 7 bases and V by 6 bases; bases with no gene match: 6. The CDR3, as DNA: TGTGCCAGCAGCCCCCTCGGGGGGAATGAGCAGTTCTTC. This gives the protein CASSPLGGNEQFF.

J is TRBJ1-5 and V is TRBV12-5, with 9 bases aligning to TRBD1. Per germline, CDR1 LGHNT and CDR2 FRNRAP. The CDR3 has 13 residues. V lost 9 bases and J lost 4; bases outside the gene matches: 4. The CDR3 DNA is TGTGCTAGCGGGACAGGGCCGAATCAGCCCCAGCATTTT. Residues: CASGTGPNQPQHF.

V gene TRBV15 combines with J gene TRBJ2-2; D is unclear. V shed 5 bases and J shed 2 bases, with 9 bases lying between them. CDR3 length: 14 amino acids. CDR1 and CDR2 from the germline V gene are LNHNV and YYDKDF (reference sequence). CDR3 DNA sequence: TGTGCCACCAGCGGTAACTTTAACACCGGGGAGCTGTTTTTT. This gives the protein CATSGNFNTGELFF.

The chain couples TRBV5-1 to TRBJ2-2, with unresolved D. The V and J ends lost 5 bases and 7 bases respectively, with 9 bases between them. The CDR3 covers 12 residues. Germline lookup yields CDR1 SGHRS and CDR2 YFSETQ. In DNA, the CDR3 is TGCGCCAGCAGTTTGACTGGCGGGGAGCTGTTTTTT. Translating gives CASSLTGGELFF.

J is TRBJ2-7 and V is TRBV6-4; TRBD2 matches 9 bases. The V gene's germline CDR1 is MRHNA and CDR2 SNTAGT. This CDR3 comprises 15 residues. V dropped 3 bases and J dropped 2; count of bases not matched to a gene: 5. The CDR3 sequence is CASSEGLAGAYEQYF. CDR3 DNA: TGTGCCAGCAGTGAGGGACTAGCAGGGGCCTACGAGCAGTACTTC.

The rearrangement links TRBV10-1 to TRBJ2-5; the match to TRBD2 covers 8 bases. CDR3 size: 15 residues. CDR1 is WNHNN, CDR2 SYGVQD, per germline (reference sequence). V was pared by 2 bases and J by 4 bases, with 6 bases of the junction left unmatched. DNA for the CDR3: TGCGCCAGCAGTGAGCCCGGGACTAGTATAGAGACCCAGTACTTC. As protein: CASSEPGTSIETQYF.

V and J are TRBV5-4 and TRBJ2-1, with D tentatively TRBD1 (6 bases). From germline, CDR1 is SGHNT and CDR2 YYREEE (reference sequence). V was shortened by 4 bases and J by 0 bases, with 14 bases between the two germline ends. The CDR3 spans 16 residues. The CDR3 region has the DNA TGTGCCAGCAGCCCCGGGGCAGGGGACTCCTACAATGAGCAGTTCTTC. This encodes CASSPGAGDSYNEQFF.

The rearrangement joins TRBV18 to TRBJ1-3; 12 nucleotides agree with TRBD1. The germline V gene encodes CDR1 KGHSH and CDR2 LQKENI. With 5 bases clipped from V and 1 base from J, the junction kept 6 bases outside the gene matches. This CDR3 region has 17 residues. In DNA form, the CDR3 reads TGTGCCAGCTCATACCGGGACAGGGGGCGTTCTGGAAACACCATATATTTT. It is translated as CASSYRDRGRSGNTIYF.

This clone was counted only a few times. V gene TRBV18 combines with J gene TRBJ2-7; 7 positions match TRBD1. The CDR3 is 13 residues long. With V trimmed by 3 bases and J by 6 bases, 5 bases remained unmatched. Per the germline V gene, CDR1 is KGHSH and CDR2 is LQKENI. The CDR3 loop is CASSPDRKSEQYF. The CDR3 DNA reads as TGTGCCAGCTCACCGGACAGGAAAAGCGAGCAGTACTTC. Combining the CDR3 with reference TRBV18 and TRBJ2-7 gives the whole variable domain NAGVMQNPRHLVRRRGQEARLRCSPMKGHSHVYWYRQLPEEGLKFMVYLQKENIIDESGMPKERFSAEFPKEGPSILRIQQVVRGDSAAYFCASSPDRKSEQYFGPGTRLTVT.

V gene TRBV19 combines with J gene TRBJ2-3, with D maybe TRBD2 (5 bases). The germline V and J ends were trimmed by 4 bases and 0 bases, with 17 bases remaining between them. The CDR3 runs 17 residues. From germline, CDR1 is LNHDA and CDR2 SQIVND (reference sequence). The CDR3 loop reads CASSSPLRSGSTDTQYF. The CDR3 coding sequence is TGTGCCAGTAGTAGCCCACTACGGAGCGGTAGCACAGATACGCAGTATTTT.

This chain links TRBV12-3 or TRBV12-4 with TRBJ1-1; D possibly corresponds to TRBD1 (6 bases). This CDR3 is 13 amino acids long. The CDR3 here is CACEGEADTEAFF. The DNA of the CDR3 is TGTGCTTGCGAGGGGGAAGCGGACACTGAAGCTTTCTTT.

The chain recombines TRBV18 with TRBJ2-3; D is unclear. From germline, CDR1 is KGHSH and CDR2 LQKENI. With 6 bases removed from V and 14 bases from J, the gap between germline ends came to 21 bases. The CDR3 spans 13 residues. CDR3 amino acids: CASSPGQASRSYF. The DNA for the CDR3 is TGTGCCAGCTCCCCTGGCCAGGCCTCCAGATCGTATTTT.

The chain combines TRBV5-5 with TRBJ2-7, with D perhaps TRBD2 (5 bases). The V gene lost 0 bases and the J gene lost 2 bases, with 24 bases spanning the gap. The CDR3 runs to 19 residues. Germline CDR1 is SGHKS and CDR2 is YYEKEE (reference sequence). The CDR3 loop is CASSLVGTAAVRRPYEQYF. CDR3 nucleotides: TGTGCCAGCAGCTTGGTGGGAACAGCAGCGGTAAGGAGGCCCTACGAGCAGTACTTC.

This chain connects TRBV11-3 to TRBJ2-3, with a weak D call TRBD2 (6 bases). The germline gives CDR1 SGHNT, CDR2 YENEEA. The CDR3 sequence is 15 residues long. The V end lost 1 base, the J end lost 6 bases, and 14 bases lay between the germline ends. Here the CDR3 DNA reads TGTGCCAGCAGCTTAGGGGGACTCGCAGCTGATACGCAGTATTTT. It yields the protein CASSLGGLAADTQYF.

The V and J genes are TRBV2 and TRBJ2-2; 9 bases match TRBD1. Germline values: CDR1 SNHLY, CDR2 FYNNEI. The CDR3 spans 15 residues. The junction had 6 bases not matched to a gene; V was cut back by 6 bases and J by 4 bases. Written as DNA, the CDR3 is TGTGCCAGCAGCGGACAGGGGTTGGTCACCGGGGAGCTGTTTTTT. Translation gives CASSGQGLVTGELFF.

The chain joins TRBV2 to TRBJ1-1, with no clear D. CDR3 size: 15 residues. With 9 bases removed from V and 3 bases from J, the gap between germline ends came to 20 bases. Per germline, CDR1 SNHLY and CDR2 FYNNEI. The CDR3 DNA is TGTGCCAGACCTAAGGAAGGGAGCGTGGACACTGAAGCTTTCTTT. It encodes CARPKEGSVDTEAFF.

This chain links TRBV18 with TRBJ1-5, with 7 bases lining up with TRBD1. Per the germline V gene, CDR1 is KGHSH and CDR2 is LQKENI. V dropped 5 bases and J dropped 8; count of bases not matched to a gene: 6. This CDR3 has 13 residues. The DNA for the CDR3 is TGTGCCAGCTCAGCGGATACAGGGGAGCCCCAGCATTTT. Protein: CASSADTGEPQHF.

J is TRBJ1-2 and V is TRBV2; 10 nucleotides agree with TRBD1. The germline gives CDR1 SNHLY, CDR2 FYNNEI. The CDR3 is 15 amino acids. The V and J ends lost 5 bases and 4 bases, in that order; junction bases with no gene match: 7. CDR3 coding DNA: TGTGCCAGCAGTTCCCCCGGGACAGGGGTCTATGGCTACACCTTC. Its protein is CASSSPGTGVYGYTF.